Listed below are T cell receptor beta chains from one sample, sequenced in a study of cytomegalovirus exposure and HLA in healthy donors. Repertoires were generated with immunoSEQ multiplex PCR, while TCRdb's copy carries only in-frame clones and drops some. Among about 130,000 clones listed, roughly 9.7% were seen once. The sequenced sample was PBMCs. The receptors shown here come from a middle-aged man in good health and CMV-seronegative. Both conserved end residues are part of each CDR3. Fields, in order: V gene, clone size, J gene, D gene, CDR3 DNA, CDR3 protein. D genes are given only for firm matches. Only some rows state a clone size, as once, few, many or a class for expanded clones.

>TRBV29-1|-|TRBJ2-7|TRBD2
TGCAGCGTTGGGGGGAGGGGTGGGGGTGACTCCTACGAGCAGTACTTC
CSVGGRGGGDSYEQYF
>TRBV19|few|TRBJ1-1|TRBD1
TGTGCCAGTAGTAAGAATACAGGGGTCACTGAAGCTTTCTTT
CASSKNTGVTEAFF
>TRBV11-2|few|TRBJ1-2|-
TGTGCCAGCAGCTTAGATCCGGGGGGTTTATATGGCTACACCTTC
CASSLDPGGLYGYTF
>TRBV6-6|-|TRBJ2-7|-
TGTGCCAGCAGCTCTAATGGGGCCTCCTACGAGCAGTACTTC
CASSSNGASYEQYF
>TRBV28|few|TRBJ1-1|TRBD1
TGTGCCAGTTACCGACAGGGGGCCGGTGACACTGAAGCTTTCTTT
CASYRQGAGDTEAFF
>TRBV11-2|-|TRBJ2-7|-
TGTGCCAGCAGCTTACGGGGGCGACAGGGTCCGGGGGAGCAGTACTTC
CASSLRGRQGPGEQYF
>TRBV5-6|few|TRBJ1-1|-
TGTGCCAGCAGCTTGGACCAGGGCCTTTCCACTGAAGCTTTCTTT
CASSLDQGLSTEAFF
>TRBV4-1|-|TRBJ2-1|TRBD1
TGCGCCAGCAGCCATTCCAGGGGGTTAACCTACAATGAGCAGTTCTTC
CASSHSRGLTYNEQFF
>TRBV2|few|TRBJ1-4|TRBD1
TGTGCCAGCAGAGCTGACAGGGTTCCAACTAATGAAAAACTGTTTTTT
CASRADRVPTNEKLFF
>TRBV5-1|-|TRBJ1-1|-
TGCGCCAGCAGCCCAATTACAGGGTCTAACACTGAAGCTTTCTTT
CASSPITGSNTEAFF
>TRBV5-1|-|TRBJ2-7|-
TGCGCCAGCAGCTTAATTCCCAGTACCAGCTACGAGCAGTACTTC
CASSLIPSTSYEQYF
>TRBV19|few|TRBJ1-1|TRBD1
TGTGCCAGTAGCATGGGACAGGGGGTCGCTGAAGCTTTCTTT
CASSMGQGVAEAFF
>TRBV5-6|few|TRBJ1-2|-
TGTGCCAGCAGCCTGGGACACAACTATGGCTACACCTTC
CASSLGHNYGYTF
>TRBV6-1|-|TRBJ2-7|-
TGTGCCAGCAGTGACTGGGCCAGGACCTACGAGCAGTACTTC
CASSDWARTYEQYF
>TRBV30|many|TRBJ2-2|-
TGTGCCTGGAGTCGAATGGCCATTACCGGGGAGCTGTTTTTT
CAWSRMAITGELFF
>TRBV9|few|TRBJ1-2|TRBD1
TGTGCCAGCAGCTCAAACAGGGGCGGCAATGGCTACACCTTC
CASSSNRGGNGYTF
>TRBV19|few|TRBJ2-7|-
TGTGCCAGTAGTCTTGGGGCTACCTACGAGCAGTACTTC
CASSLGATYEQYF
>TRBV10-3|-|TRBJ2-2|TRBD1
TGTGCCATCAGGGGGACAGGGGGCGGCGGGGAGCTGTTTTTT
CAIRGTGGGGELFF
>TRBV28|-|TRBJ1-2|-
TGTGCCAGCAGTAAACAGGCGACTAGCCCCGATGGCTACACCTTC
CASSKQATSPDGYTF
>TRBV30|-|TRBJ2-5|-
TGTGCCTGGAGTGACAGGGCCGTATTCGAGACCCAGTACTTC
CAWSDRAVFETQYF
>TRBV4-1|-|TRBJ2-7|TRBD2
TGCGCCAGCAGCCAAGGGACGGGACTAGCAGGGGAATACGAGCAGTACTTC
CASSQGTGLAGEYEQYF
>TRBV30|-|TRBJ1-1|-
TGTGCCTGGAGTAAATCTACAAGGGGCGAAGCTTTCTTT
CAWSKSTRGEAFF
>TRBV27|few|TRBJ1-1|-
TGTGCCAGCATGGGTTTACGAGGACAGCTTGAAGCTTTCTTT
CASMGLRGQLEAFF
>TRBV4-2|-|TRBJ1-1|-
TGTGCCAGCAGCTTAGGACTCGCCGCTAACACTGAAGCTTTCTTT
CASSLGLAANTEAFF
>TRBV19|-|TRBJ2-1|-
TGTGCCAGTAGTGTCGTCGGAACAGGGCTAAGGAATGAGCAGTTCTTC
CASSVVGTGLRNEQFF
>TRBV5-1|-|TRBJ2-1|TRBD2
TGCGCCAGCAGCTTGACGATGGCTAGCGGGAGGTATAATGAGCAGTTCTTC
CASSLTMASGRYNEQFF
>TRBV7-3|few|TRBJ1-1|-
TGTGCCAGCAGCCCACAGGGTGGGAGGGGCACTGAAGCTTTCTTT
CASSPQGGRGTEAFF
>TRBV4-2|-|TRBJ2-1|-
TGTGCCAGCAGCCAAGAAACTGGTGAGCAGTTCTTC
CASSQETGEQFF
>TRBV6-6|few|TRBJ2-5|TRBD1
TGTGCCAGCAGGACTCGGACAGGGGGTCTGGAGACCCAGTACTTC
CASRTRTGGLETQYF
>TRBV28|-|TRBJ1-1|-
TGTGCCAGCAATGTACAGGGATTGAACACTGAAGCTTTCTTT
CASNVQGLNTEAFF
>TRBV7-2|few|TRBJ1-4|-
TGTGCCAGCAGCTTAGGACGTCCCCCGGGGGTAGAAAAACTGTTTTTT
CASSLGRPPGVEKLFF
>TRBV5-4|-|TRBJ2-1|-
TGTGCCAGCAGCGCCCGCGTCGGGTGGGGGGTTTCCTACAATGAGCAGTTCTTC
CASSARVGWGVSYNEQFF
>TRBV18|-|TRBJ1-1|-
TGTGCCAGCTCATCGATAATAAGGACAGTGGTGAACACTGAAGCTTTCTTT
CASSSIIRTVVNTEAFF
>TRBV10-2|few|TRBJ2-7|TRBD1
TGCGCCACCTCGGACAGGGGATTTGGCGAGCAGTACTTC
CATSDRGFGEQYF
>TRBV9|few|TRBJ1-4|TRBD1
TGTGCCAGCAGCGTTGGCGGGACAGATGAAAAACTGTTTTTT
CASSVGGTDEKLFF
>TRBV18|-|TRBJ2-1|-
TGTGCCAGCTCACCACCGTTTCCAGGGCTGTATTTCTTC
CASSPPFPGLYFF
>TRBV7-2|few|TRBJ2-7|TRBD1
TGTGCCAGCAGCCTAAGCGGGACAGGGGTTGACGAGCAGTACTTC
CASSLSGTGVDEQYF
>TRBV30|-|TRBJ1-2|TRBD1
TGTGCCTGGAGTCCCGGGGACAGGGATAACTATGGCTACACCTTC
CAWSPGDRDNYGYTF
>TRBV7-2|-|TRBJ1-2|TRBD1
TGTGCCAGCAGCTCTCCGGGACAGGGAAGTCTTACGGACTACACCTTC
CASSSPGQGSLTDYTF
>TRBV2|-|TRBJ1-1|-
TGTGCCAGCAGACCGACGGAGAGTGGCACTGAAGCTTTCTTT
CASRPTESGTEAFF
>TRBV2|-|TRBJ1-2|-
TGTGCCAGCAGTGATGGCCCAGACTATGGCTACACCTTC
CASSDGPDYGYTF
>TRBV2|few|TRBJ1-2|TRBD1
TGTGCCAGCAGACGACAGGGGGCAGGCTATGGCTACACCTTC
CASRRQGAGYGYTF
>TRBV2|few|TRBJ1-6|TRBD1
TGTGCCAGCAACCCGGGACAGGCAGCGGGGAATTCACCCCTCCACTTT
CASNPGQAAGNSPLHF
>TRBV5-5|few|TRBJ1-5|-
TGTGCCAGCAGCTCCAACGGGGGAACCCACAATCAGCCCCAGCATTTT
CASSSNGGTHNQPQHF
>TRBV7-9|few|TRBJ1-5|-
TGTGCCAGCAGCTTTGACAGTAGCAATCAGCCCCAGCATTTT
CASSFDSSNQPQHF